This T cell receptor (beta chain) appears in the sequencing data of a study of T cell repertoires in cytomegalovirus infection. Across the whole study: The authors used CMV epitopes that were HLA-C-restricted (recently identified) and HLA-B-restricted (well studied). The study's findings and limits: CMV-specific TCR beta clonotypes restricted by HLA-C were the ones dominating the ex vivo response. Carriers of CMV plus the relevant HLA were identified by cumulative public TCR beta family frequency.

This clonotype was recorded at least ten times. Its antigen is as yet unknown. TCRdb used MiXCR to reprocess the reads, holding one entry per CDR3 protein. The data contain about 830,000 distinct CDR3 sequences, 30% to 35% of them singletons. Germline-derived CDR1 and CDR2 are SGHVS and FNYEAQ. The CDR3 is made up of 15 amino acids. Trimming pared 1 base from V and 4 bases from J, leaving 10 bases between. Sequencing was performed on cultured CD8+ T cells from PBMCs, taken from culture after CMV antigen stimulation. This sequence was found in a human donor in good health (CMV status not recorded). Some clones in this sample may be carry-over from other donors' samples. The J gene is TRBJ2-2, the V gene TRBV7-6, with D tentatively TRBD1 (6 bases). The CDR3: CASSLGVGGTGELFF. CDR3 bases: TGTGCCAGCAGCTTAGGAGTAGGGGGCACCGGGGAGCTGTTTTTT.